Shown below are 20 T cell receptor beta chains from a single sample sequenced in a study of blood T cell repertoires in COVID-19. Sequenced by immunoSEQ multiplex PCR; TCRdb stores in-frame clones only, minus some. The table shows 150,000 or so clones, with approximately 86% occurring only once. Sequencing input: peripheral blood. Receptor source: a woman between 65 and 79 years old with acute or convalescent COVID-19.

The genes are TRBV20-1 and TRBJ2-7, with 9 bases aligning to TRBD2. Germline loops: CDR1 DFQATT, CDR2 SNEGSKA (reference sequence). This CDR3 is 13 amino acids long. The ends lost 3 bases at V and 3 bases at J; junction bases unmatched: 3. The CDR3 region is CSASRGGVYEQYF. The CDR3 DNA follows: TGCAGTGCTAGTCGCGGGGGGGTCTACGAGCAGTACTTC.

CDR3: CASSSGTGDRKTQYF. The CDR3 nucleotides are TGTGCCAGCAGCTCCGGGACAGGGGATCGGAAGACCCAGTACTTC. V usage is TRBV5-6 and J usage is TRBJ2-5; 10 bases line up with TRBD1. The CDR3 consists of 15 residues. Per germline, CDR1 SGHDT and CDR2 YYEEEE. With V trimmed by 3 bases and J by 6 bases, 8 bases remained unmatched.

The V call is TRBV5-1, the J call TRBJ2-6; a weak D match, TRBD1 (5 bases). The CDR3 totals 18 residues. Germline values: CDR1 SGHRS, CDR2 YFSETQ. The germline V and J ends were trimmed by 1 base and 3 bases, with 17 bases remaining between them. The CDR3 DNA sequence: TGCGCCAGCAGCTTGATAGGACACGGCCGGCTTGGGGCCAACGTCCTGACTTTC. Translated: CASSLIGHGRLGANVLTF.

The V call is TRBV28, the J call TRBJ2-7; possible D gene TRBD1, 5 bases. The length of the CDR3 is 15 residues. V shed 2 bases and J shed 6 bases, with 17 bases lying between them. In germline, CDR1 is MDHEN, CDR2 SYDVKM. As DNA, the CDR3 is TGTGCCAGCAGTTTAAAGTTCGGACATCACCTCGAGCAGTACGTC. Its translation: CASSLKFGHHLEQYV.

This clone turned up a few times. The CDR3 spells CASSYSMTGRDRTF. In nucleotides, the CDR3 is TGTGCCAGCAGTTACTCGATGACAGGGCGGGATCGCACCTTC. The rearrangement uses TRBV6-6 and TRBJ1-2; TRBD1 agrees at 7 bases. The trim removed 0 bases at V and 13 bases at J, leaving 11 bases unmatched. Germline loops: CDR1 MNHNY, CDR2 SVGAGI (reference sequence). The CDR3 runs to 14 residues.

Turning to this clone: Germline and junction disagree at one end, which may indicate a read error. CDR3 region: CASTLVGGIRSPLHF. The CDR3, as DNA: TGTGCCAGCACTTTAGTCGGGGGGATACGTTCACCCCTCCACTTT. The chain couples TRBV27 to TRBJ1-6; the D gene is possibly TRBD1 (5 bases). The CDR3 is 15 amino acids. Germline V CDR1 and CDR2: MNHEY, SMNVEV (reference sequence).

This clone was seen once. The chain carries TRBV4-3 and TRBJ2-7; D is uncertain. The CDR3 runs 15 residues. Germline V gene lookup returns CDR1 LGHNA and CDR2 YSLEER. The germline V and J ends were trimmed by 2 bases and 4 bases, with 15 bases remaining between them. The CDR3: CASSQIFQVGYEQYF. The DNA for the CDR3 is TGCGCCAGCAGCCAAATCTTCCAGGTGGGTTACGAGCAGTACTTC.

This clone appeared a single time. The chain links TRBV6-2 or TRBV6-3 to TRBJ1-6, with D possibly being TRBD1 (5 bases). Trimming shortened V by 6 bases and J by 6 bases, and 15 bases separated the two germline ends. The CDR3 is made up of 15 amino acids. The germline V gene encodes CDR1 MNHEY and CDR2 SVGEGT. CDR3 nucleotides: TGTGCCAGCAGCCGGAGGGGCGTTGGTAATTCACCCCTCCACTTT. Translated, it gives CASSRRGVGNSPLHF.

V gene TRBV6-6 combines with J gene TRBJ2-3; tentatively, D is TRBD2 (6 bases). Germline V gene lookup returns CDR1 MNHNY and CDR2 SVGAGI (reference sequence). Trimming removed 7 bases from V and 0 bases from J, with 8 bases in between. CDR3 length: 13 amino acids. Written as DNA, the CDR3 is TGTGCCAGCAATGGGGGGAGCACAGATACGCAGTATTTT. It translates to CASNGGSTDTQYF.

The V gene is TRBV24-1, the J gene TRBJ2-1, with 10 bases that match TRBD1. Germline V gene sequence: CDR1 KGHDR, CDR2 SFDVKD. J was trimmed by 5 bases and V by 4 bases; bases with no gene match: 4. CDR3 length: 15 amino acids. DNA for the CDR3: TGTGCCACCAGTGACGGCGGGACAGGGGACAATGAGCAGTTCTTC. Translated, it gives CATSDGGTGDNEQFF.

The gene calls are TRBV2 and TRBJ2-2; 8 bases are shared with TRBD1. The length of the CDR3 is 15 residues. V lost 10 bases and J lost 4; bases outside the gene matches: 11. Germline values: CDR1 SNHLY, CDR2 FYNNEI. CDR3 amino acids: CATTGSRGLTGELFF. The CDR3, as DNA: TGTGCCACCACCGGGAGCAGGGGGCTCACCGGGGAGCTGTTTTTT.

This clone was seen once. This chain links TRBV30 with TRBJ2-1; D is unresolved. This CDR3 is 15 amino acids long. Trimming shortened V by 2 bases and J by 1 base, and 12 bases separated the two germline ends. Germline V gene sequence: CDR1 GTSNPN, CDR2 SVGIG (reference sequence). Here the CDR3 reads CAWSPHFRSYNEQFF. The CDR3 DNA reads TGTGCCTGGAGTCCCCACTTTCGGTCCTACAATGAGCAGTTCTTC.

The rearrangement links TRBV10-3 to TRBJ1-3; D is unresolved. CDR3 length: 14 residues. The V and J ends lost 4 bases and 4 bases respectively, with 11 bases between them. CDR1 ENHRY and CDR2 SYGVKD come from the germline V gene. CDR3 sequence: CAISGGGPGNTIYF. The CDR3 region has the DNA TGTGCCATCAGTGGTGGAGGGCCAGGAAACACCATATATTTT.

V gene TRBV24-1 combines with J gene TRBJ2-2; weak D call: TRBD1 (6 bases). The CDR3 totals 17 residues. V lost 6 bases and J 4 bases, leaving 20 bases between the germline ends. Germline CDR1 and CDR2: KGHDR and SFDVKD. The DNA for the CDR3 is TGTGCCACCAGTTCTTCAACAGGGCGCCCACTCACCGGGGAGCTGTTTTTT. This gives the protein CATSSSTGRPLTGELFF.

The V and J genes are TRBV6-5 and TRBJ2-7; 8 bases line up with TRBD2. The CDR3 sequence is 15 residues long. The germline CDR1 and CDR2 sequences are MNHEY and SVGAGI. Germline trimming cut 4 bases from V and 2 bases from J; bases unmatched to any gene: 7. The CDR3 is CASSSPGGRTYEQYV. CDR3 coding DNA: TGTGCCAGCAGTTCCCCGGGGGGGAGGACCTACGAGCAGTACGTC.

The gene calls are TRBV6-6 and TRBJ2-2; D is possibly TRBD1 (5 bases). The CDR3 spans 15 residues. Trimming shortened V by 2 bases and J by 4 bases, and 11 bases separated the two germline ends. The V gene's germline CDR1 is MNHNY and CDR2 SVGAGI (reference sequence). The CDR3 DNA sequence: TGTGCCAGCAGTTACCGCAGGGAAGGCACCGGGGAGCTGTTTTTT. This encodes CASSYRREGTGELFF.

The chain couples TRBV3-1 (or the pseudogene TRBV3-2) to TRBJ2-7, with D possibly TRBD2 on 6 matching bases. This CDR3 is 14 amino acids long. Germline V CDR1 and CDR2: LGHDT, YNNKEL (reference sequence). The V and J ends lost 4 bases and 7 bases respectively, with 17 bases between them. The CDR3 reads CASSPGGASGEQYV. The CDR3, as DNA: TGTGCCAGCAGCCCGGGCGGGGCCTCGGGGGAGCAGTACGTC.

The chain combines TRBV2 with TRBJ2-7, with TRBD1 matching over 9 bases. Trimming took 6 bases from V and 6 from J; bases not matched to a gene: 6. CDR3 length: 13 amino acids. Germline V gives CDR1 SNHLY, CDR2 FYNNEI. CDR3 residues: CASSGQGNGEQYV. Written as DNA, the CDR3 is TGTGCCAGCAGCGGACAGGGGAATGGCGAGCAGTACGTC.

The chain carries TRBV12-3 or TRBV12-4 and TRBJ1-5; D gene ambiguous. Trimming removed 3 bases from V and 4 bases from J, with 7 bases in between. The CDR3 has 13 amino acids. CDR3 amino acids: CASSFSLNQPQHF. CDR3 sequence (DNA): TGTGCCAGCAGTTTTTCCCTTAATCAGCCCCAGCATTTT.

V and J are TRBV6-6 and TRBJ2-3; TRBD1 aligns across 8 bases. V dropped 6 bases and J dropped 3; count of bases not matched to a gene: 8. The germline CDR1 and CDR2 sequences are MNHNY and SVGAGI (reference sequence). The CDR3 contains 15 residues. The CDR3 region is CASRSDRDRTDTQYF. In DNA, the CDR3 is TGTGCCAGCAGATCGGACAGGGATCGTACAGATACGCAGTATTTT.